The entry below gives a single TCR beta chain sequence along with its context. This entry is derived from a study of T-cell reconstitution after alpha-beta-depleted transplantation in children. The length of the CDR3 is 14 residues. Germline values: CDR1 LNHDA, CDR2 SQIVND (reference sequence). The V gene lost 1 base and the J gene lost 0 bases, with 7 bases spanning the gap. Unique molecular identifiers were incorporated when the TCRbeta library was constructed. TCRdb itself ran the PCR reads through MiXCR, one entry per CDR3 protein. Among 750,000 to 950,000 distinct CDR3 sequences listed, under 20% were seen once.

The chain carries TRBV19 and TRBJ2-7; D ambiguous. The sequence was obtained from a male patient younger than 18 who had a stem cell transplant for acute lymphoblastic leukemia, so the T cells may come from the graft donor. The sequencing used PBMCs, mostly from graft donor cells, collected 360 days after TCRalphabeta/CD19-depleted stem cell transplant. As DNA, the CDR3 is TGTGCCAGTAGTATAGCAGGCAGCTCCTACGAGCAGTACTTC. Translated, it gives CASSIAGSSYEQYF. Supplemented by reference TRBV19 and TRBJ2-7, the full variable domain reads DGGITQSPKYLFRKEGQNVTLSCEQNLNHDAMYWYRQDPGQGLRLIYYSQIVNDFQKGDIAEGYSVSREKKESFPLTVTSAQKNPTAFYLCASSIAGSSYEQYFGPGTRLTVT.